This entry concerns a single T cell receptor beta chain. As yet, its antigen is unknown. Unmatched junction bases numbered 4, after V lost 5 bases and J lost 4 bases. This CDR3 is 14 amino acids long. Germline-derived CDR1 and CDR2 are MNHEY and SVGAGI. This sample was taken from a study of shared clonotypes between healthy human individuals. Findings and caveats of the study: Compared with clonotypes that all four donors shared, non-shared clonotypes had lower generation probabilities.

In the naive CD8 group, cells lacked CD45RO and were positively selected for CCR7, so terminally differentiated effector memory CD45RA+ cells were left out. Sequencing used immunoSEQ multiplex PCR; TCRdb keeps in-frame clones, though not all of them. The sample includes approximately 1.9 million clones, 93% seen only once; the top ten take 1.5% to 2%. The source material was naive CD8+ T cells from PBMCs. The chain has TRBV6-5 and TRBJ2-1, with TRBD1 matching over 8 bases. This clonotype was sampled from a man younger than 35 in good health. Some clones in this sample may be carry-over from other donors' samples. The CDR3 coding sequence is TGTGCCAGCAGTCACCAGGGGGCGTACAATGAGCAGTTCTTC. Translating gives CASSHQGAYNEQFF.